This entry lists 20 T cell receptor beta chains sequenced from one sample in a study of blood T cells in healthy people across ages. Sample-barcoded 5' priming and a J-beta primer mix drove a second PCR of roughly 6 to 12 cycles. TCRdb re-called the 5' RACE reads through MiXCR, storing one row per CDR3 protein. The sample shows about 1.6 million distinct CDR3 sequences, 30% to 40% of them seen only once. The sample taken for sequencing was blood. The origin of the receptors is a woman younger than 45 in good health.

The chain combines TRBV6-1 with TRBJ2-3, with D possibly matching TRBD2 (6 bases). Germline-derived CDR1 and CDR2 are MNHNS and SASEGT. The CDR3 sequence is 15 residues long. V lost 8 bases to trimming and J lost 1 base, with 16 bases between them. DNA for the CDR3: TGTGCCAGCGGGGAGGCAGATCAGGGCACAGATACGCAGTATTTT. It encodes CASGEADQGTDTQYF.

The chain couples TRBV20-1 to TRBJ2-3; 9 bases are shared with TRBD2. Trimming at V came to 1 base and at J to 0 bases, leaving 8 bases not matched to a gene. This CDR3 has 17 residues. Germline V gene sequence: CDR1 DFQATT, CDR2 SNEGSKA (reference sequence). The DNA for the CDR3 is TGCAGTGCTAGAGGCGGCCGACTAGCGGCTAGCACAGATACGCAGTATTTT. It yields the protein CSARGGRLAASTDTQYF.

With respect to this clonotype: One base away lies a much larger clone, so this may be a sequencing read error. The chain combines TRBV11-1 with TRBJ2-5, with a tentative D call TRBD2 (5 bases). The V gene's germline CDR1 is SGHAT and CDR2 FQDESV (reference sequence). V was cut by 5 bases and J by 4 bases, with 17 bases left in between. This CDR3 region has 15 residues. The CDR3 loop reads CASSPERLMGETQYF. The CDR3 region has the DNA TGTGCCAGCAGCCCTGAGCGGTTAATGGGAGAGACCCAGTACTTC.

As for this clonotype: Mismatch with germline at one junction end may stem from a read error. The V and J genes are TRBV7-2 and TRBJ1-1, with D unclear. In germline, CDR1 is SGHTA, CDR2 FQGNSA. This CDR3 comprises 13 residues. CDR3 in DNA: TGTGCCGGCAGCGTCGGGAAGAACACTGAAGCTTTCTTT. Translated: CAGSVGKNTEAFF.

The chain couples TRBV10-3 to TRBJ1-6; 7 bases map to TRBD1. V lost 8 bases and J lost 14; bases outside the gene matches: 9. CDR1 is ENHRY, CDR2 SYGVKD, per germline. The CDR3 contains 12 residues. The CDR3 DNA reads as TGTGCCATCGGGGGGACAGTGGGGTCCCTCCACTTT. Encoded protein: CAIGGTVGSLHF.

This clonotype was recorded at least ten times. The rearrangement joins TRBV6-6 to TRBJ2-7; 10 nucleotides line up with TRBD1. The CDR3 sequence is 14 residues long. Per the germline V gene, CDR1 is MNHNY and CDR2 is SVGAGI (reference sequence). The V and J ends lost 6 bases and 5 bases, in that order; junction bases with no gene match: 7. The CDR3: CASSPRQGANEQYF. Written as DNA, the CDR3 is TGTGCCAGCAGCCCCCGACAGGGGGCCAACGAGCAGTACTTC.

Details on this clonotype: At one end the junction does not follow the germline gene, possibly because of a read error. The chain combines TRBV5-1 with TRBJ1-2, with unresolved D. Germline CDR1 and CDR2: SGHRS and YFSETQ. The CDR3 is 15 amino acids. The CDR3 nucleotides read TGCGCCAGCAGCTTGGCCCCCGCAGGAAACTATTGCTACACCTTC. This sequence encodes CASSLAPAGNYCYTF.

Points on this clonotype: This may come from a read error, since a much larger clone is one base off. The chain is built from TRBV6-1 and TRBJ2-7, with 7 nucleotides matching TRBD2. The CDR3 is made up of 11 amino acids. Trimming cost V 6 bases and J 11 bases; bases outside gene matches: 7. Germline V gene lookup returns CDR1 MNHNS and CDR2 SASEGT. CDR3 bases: TGTGCCAGCAGGGGAGGGGTAGAGGAGTACTTC. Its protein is CASRGGVEEYF.

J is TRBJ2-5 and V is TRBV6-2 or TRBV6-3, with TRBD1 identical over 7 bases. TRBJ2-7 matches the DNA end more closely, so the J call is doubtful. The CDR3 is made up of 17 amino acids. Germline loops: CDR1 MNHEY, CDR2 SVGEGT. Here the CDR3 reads CATHPSGTAGHLNEQYF. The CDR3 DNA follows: TGTGCCACGCATCCTTCAGGGACAGCCGGACATCTCAACGAGCAGTACTTC.

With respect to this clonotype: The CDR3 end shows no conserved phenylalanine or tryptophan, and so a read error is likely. The DNA for the CDR3 is TGTGCCAGCAGCCCGCGGACTAGGGGGCCCCACAATGAGCAGTTCTGC. Translated: CASSPRTRGPHNEQFC. The chain joins TRBV9 to TRBJ2-1; D is tentatively TRBD1 or TRBD2 (7 bases each). The V gene lost 4 bases and the J gene lost 5 bases, with 19 bases spanning the gap. The germline CDR1 and CDR2 sequences are SGDLS and YYNGEE. CDR3 length: 16 amino acids.

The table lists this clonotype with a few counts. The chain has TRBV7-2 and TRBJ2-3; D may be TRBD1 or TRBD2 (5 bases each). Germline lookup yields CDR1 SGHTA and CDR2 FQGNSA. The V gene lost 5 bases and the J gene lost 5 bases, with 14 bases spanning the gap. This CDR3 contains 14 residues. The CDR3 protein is CASSQGPGRDTQYF. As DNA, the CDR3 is TGTGCCAGCAGCCAGGGACCTGGAAGAGATACGCAGTATTTT.

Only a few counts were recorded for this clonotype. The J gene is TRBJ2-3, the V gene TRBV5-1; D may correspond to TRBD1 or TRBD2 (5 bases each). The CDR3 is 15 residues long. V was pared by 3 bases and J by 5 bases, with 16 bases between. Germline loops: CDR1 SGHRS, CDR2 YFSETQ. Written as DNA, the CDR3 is TGCGCCAGCAGCTCGGGGTCTCCTAGGGGAGATACGCAGTATTTT. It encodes CASSSGSPRGDTQYF. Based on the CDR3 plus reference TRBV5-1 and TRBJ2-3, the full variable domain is KAGVTQTPRYLIKTRGQQVTLSCSPISGHRSVSWYQQTPGQGLQFLFEYFSETQRNKGNFPGRFSGRQFSNSRSEMNVSTLELGDSALYLCASSSGSPRGDTQYFGPGTRLTVL.

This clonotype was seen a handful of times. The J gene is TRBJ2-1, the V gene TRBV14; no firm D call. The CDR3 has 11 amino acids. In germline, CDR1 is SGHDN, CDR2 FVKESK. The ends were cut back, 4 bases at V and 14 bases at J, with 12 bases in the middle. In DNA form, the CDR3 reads TGTGCCAGCAGCCCTGGACGATTGAAGTTCTTC. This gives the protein CASSPGRLKFF.

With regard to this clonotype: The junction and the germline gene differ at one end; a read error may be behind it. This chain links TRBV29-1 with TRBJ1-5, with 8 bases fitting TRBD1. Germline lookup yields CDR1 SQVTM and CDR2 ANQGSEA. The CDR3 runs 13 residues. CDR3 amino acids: CSVRGQVNQPQHF. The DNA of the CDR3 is TGTAGCGTTAGGGGACAGGTAAATCAGCCCCAGCATTTT. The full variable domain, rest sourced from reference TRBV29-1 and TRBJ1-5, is SAVISQKPSRDICQRGTSLTIQCQVDSQVTMMFWYRQQPGQSLTLIATANQGSEATYESGFVIDKFPISRPNLTFSTLTVSNMSPEDSSIYLCSVRGQVNQPQHFGDGTRLSIL.

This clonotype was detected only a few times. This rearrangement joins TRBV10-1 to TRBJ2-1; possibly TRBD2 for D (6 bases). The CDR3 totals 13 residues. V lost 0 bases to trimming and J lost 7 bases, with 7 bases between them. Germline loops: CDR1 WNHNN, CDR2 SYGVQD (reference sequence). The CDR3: CASSESGGNEQFF. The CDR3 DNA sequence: TGCGCCAGCAGTGAGTCGGGGGGAAATGAGCAGTTCTTC.

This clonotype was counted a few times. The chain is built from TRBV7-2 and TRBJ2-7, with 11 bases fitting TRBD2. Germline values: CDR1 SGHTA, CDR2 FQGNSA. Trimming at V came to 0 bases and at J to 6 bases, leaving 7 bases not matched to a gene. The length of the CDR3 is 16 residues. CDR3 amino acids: CASSLAGTSGPGEQYF. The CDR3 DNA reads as TGTGCCAGCAGCTTAGCGGGGACTAGCGGTCCAGGCGAGCAGTACTTC.

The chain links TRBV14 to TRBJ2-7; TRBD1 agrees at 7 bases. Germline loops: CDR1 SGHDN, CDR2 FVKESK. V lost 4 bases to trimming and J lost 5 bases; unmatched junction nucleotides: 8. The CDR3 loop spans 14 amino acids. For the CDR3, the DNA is TGTGCCAGCAGCCGATGGAGACAGGGCGACGAGCAGTACTTC. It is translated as CASSRWRQGDEQYF.

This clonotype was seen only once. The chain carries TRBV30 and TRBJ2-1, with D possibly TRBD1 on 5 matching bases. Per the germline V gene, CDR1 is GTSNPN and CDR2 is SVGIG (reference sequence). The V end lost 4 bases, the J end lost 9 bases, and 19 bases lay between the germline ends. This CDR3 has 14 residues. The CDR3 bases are TGTGCCTGGACCAGGGAACCGATTAAGGGTGAGCAGTTCTTC. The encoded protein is CAWTREPIKGEQFF.

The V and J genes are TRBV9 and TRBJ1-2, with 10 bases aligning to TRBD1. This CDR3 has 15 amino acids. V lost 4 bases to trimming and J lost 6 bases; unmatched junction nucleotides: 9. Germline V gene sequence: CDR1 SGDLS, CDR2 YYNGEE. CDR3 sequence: CASSPRTGGYNGYTF. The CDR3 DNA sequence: TGTGCCAGCAGCCCCCGGACAGGGGGTTATAATGGCTACACCTTC.

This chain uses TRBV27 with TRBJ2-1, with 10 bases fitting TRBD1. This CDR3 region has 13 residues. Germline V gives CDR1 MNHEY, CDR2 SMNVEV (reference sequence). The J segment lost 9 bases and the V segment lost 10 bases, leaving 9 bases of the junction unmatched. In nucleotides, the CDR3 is TGTGCCACCAGGACAGGGGGATACGGTGAGCAGTTCTTC. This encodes CATRTGGYGEQFF.